This T cell receptor beta chain was profiled in a study of spatial heterogeneity in lung cancer. Study background: Across tumor regions, counts of TCR transcripts showed a strong correlation with a T cell module score derived from matched bulk RNA-seq.

Regarding this clonotype: Its antigen is unidentified.

Trimming pared 1 base from V and 0 bases from J, leaving 15 bases between. CDR1 SGHTA and CDR2 FQGNSA come from the germline V gene. There are 17 residues in the CDR3. TCRdb reprocessed the 5' RACE reads via MiXCR and lists one record per CDR3 protein. This table holds approximately 12,000 distinct CDR3 sequences, roughly 5.6% found once. Indicated time point: sample taken at primary tumor resection. The donors comprised roughly 71 untreated early-stage non-small cell lung cancer patients. Study-wide results and caveats: Expanded intratumoral alpha and beta TCR counts tracked tumor mutation counts.

The source was lung tumor tissue, collected at surgery. The clonotype was recovered from a male donor with early-stage non-small cell lung cancer. The chain has TRBV7-2 and TRBJ1-2; weak D call: TRBD1 (5 bases). As DNA, the CDR3 is TGTGCCAGCAGCTTAGGAGGGGCAGGGAATTCTAACTATGGCTACACCTTC. This sequence encodes CASSLGGAGNSNYGYTF.